These 14 T cell receptor beta chains share one sample of origin, sequenced in a study of blood T cells in healthy people across ages. Sample-barcoded 5' priming and a J-beta primer mix drove a second PCR of roughly 6 to 12 cycles. TCRdb re-analysed the 5' RACE reads in MiXCR, keeping a single row per CDR3 protein. The table includes roughly 930,000 distinct CDR3 sequences, around 48% detected once. The specimen sequenced was blood. The source of these receptors is a man aged 25 to 45 in good health.

In its sample, this clonotype was seen a few times. The genes are TRBV4-1 and TRBJ1-2; weak D call: TRBD1 (5 bases). Trimming took 1 base from V and 0 from J, leaving 12 bases between them. There are 16 residues in the CDR3. In germline, CDR1 is MGHRA, CDR2 YSYEKL. The CDR3, as DNA: TGCGCCAGCAGCCAAGTAACCCGGGGCGCTAACTATGGCTACACCTTC. This translates into CASSQVTRGANYGYTF.

Here the CDR3 DNA reads TGCGCCAGCAGCTTGGTAACCCTCCTAACGACAGCGGACTCCTACGAGCAGTACTTC. This codes for CASSLVTLLTTADSYEQYF. The V and J genes are TRBV5-1 and TRBJ2-7, with D perhaps TRBD1 or TRBD2 (5 bases each). This CDR3 comprises 19 residues. Germline V gives CDR1 SGHRS, CDR2 YFSETQ. V lost 0 bases and J 0 bases, leaving 22 bases between the germline ends.

This clonotype was seen many times. The chain couples TRBV9 to TRBJ2-6; maybe TRBD1 (5 bases). The CDR3 loop spans 16 amino acids. Trimming shortened V by 3 bases and J by 1 base, and 11 bases separated the two germline ends. Germline V gives CDR1 SGDLS, CDR2 YYNGEE. The CDR3 region has the DNA TGTGCCAGCAGCGCCTCAACAGGTTCTGGGGCCAACGTCCTGACTTTC. It yields the protein CASSASTGSGANVLTF. Full variable domain (rest looked up from reference TRBV9 and TRBJ2-6): DSGVTQTPKHLITATGQRVTLRCSPRSGDLSVYWYQQSLDQGLQFLIQYYNGEERAKGNILERFSAQQFPDLHSELNLSSLELGDSALYFCASSASTGSGANVLTFGAGSRLTVL.

J is TRBJ2-5 and V is TRBV20-1; unclear D gene. Deletions cut 0 bases from V and 5 bases from J, with 13 bases between. This CDR3 spans 14 amino acids. Germline CDR1 and CDR2: DFQATT and SNEGSKA (reference sequence). CDR3 loop: CSARDLALGETQYF. For the CDR3, the DNA is TGCAGTGCTAGAGATCTTGCCCTAGGGGAGACCCAGTACTTC.

This clonotype was seen more than once but under ten times. This may be a read error: a much more frequent sequence differs by one nucleotide. The DNA of the CDR3 is TGTGCCAGCAGCTTACGACAGAACAATGAGCAGTTCTTC. Translation: CASSLRQNNEQFF. The V and J genes are TRBV7-6 and TRBJ2-1; a possible D gene is TRBD1 (5 bases). Germline V gene sequence: CDR1 SGHVS, CDR2 FNYEAQ. The CDR3 runs 13 residues. Trimming took off 2 bases at V and 5 bases at J, with 7 bases between the two ends.

The chain combines TRBV5-1 with TRBJ2-7; the match to TRBD1 covers 8 bases. The CDR3 loop spans 15 amino acids. The V gene's germline CDR1 is SGHRS and CDR2 YFSETQ. After removal of 0 bases from V and 2 bases from J, the junction contained 4 bases not matched to a gene. CDR3 sequence: CASSLVTGEPYEQYF. The CDR3 coding sequence is TGCGCCAGCAGCTTGGTGACAGGGGAGCCCTACGAGCAGTACTTC.

This clonotype was detected only a few times. V usage is TRBV10-3 and J usage is TRBJ2-4, with 7 bases aligning to TRBD1. After removal of 2 bases from V and 8 bases from J, the junction contained 3 bases not matched to a gene. Germline V lookup: CDR1 ENHRY, CDR2 SYGVKD. The CDR3 contains 13 residues. As DNA, the CDR3 is TGTGCCATCAGTGAGACAGGGGCGGACATTCAGTACTTC. As protein: CAISETGADIQYF.

The chain joins TRBV28 to TRBJ2-1, with D maybe TRBD2 (6 bases). This CDR3 is 13 amino acids long. V was trimmed by 5 bases and J by 9 bases, leaving 14 bases between them. Germline CDR1 reads MDHEN; CDR2 reads SYDVKM. The CDR3 DNA follows: TGTGCCAGCAGTGCCCGGAGGGGCACTGAGCAGTTCTTC. Amino acid sequence: CASSARRGTEQFF.

The CDR3 DNA reads TGCGCCAGCAGCCAAGATCCGGATTGGGGCCAGCCCCAGCATTTT. Its translation is CASSQDPDWGQPQHF. The gene calls are TRBV4-1 and TRBJ1-5, with D perhaps TRBD1 (5 bases). CDR1 and CDR2 (germline): MGHRA, YSYEKL. The CDR3 totals 15 residues. The germline V and J ends were trimmed by 0 bases and 7 bases, with 13 bases remaining between them.

The chain couples TRBV25-1 to TRBJ1-2; weak D call: TRBD1 (6 bases). V was shortened by 2 bases and J by 10 bases, with 8 bases between the two germline ends. The germline CDR1 and CDR2 sequences are MGHDK and SYGVNS. The CDR3 length is 11 residues. CDR3 nucleotides: TGTGCCAGCAGTGAAGAGGGGGTCTACACCTTC. This gives the protein CASSEEGVYTF.

The V call is TRBV28, the J call TRBJ2-5, with 7 positions matching TRBD1. Germline V gene data show CDR1 as MDHEN and CDR2 as SYDVKM. With 9 bases clipped from V and 0 bases from J, the junction kept 4 bases outside the gene matches. The CDR3 loop spans 13 amino acids. CDR3: CARKTGNQETQYF. For the CDR3, the DNA is TGTGCCAGAAAGACAGGGAACCAAGAGACCCAGTACTTC.

The V and J genes are TRBV12-3 or TRBV12-4 and TRBJ2-3; a weak D match, TRBD1 (5 bases). This CDR3 contains 14 residues. Between the trimmed V and J ends, which lost 8 bases and 2 bases, there was a span of 14 bases. The CDR3 spells CASCETAPTDTQYF. The CDR3 DNA is TGTGCCAGCTGTGAGACAGCACCCACAGATACGCAGTATTTT.

V gene TRBV7-2 combines with J gene TRBJ2-6; D gene uncertain. CDR3 length: 16 amino acids. Germline CDR1 is SGHTA and CDR2 is FQGNSA. Trimming shortened V by 5 bases and J by 0 bases, and 11 bases separated the two germline ends. The CDR3 nucleotides read TGTGCCAGCAGCCTAACCCGTGGCTCTGGGGCCAACGTCCTGACTTTC. Translation gives CASSLTRGSGANVLTF.

The table lists this clonotype with a few counts. The chain links TRBV11-3 to TRBJ2-1, with D maybe TRBD2 (6 bases). The CDR3 spans 15 residues. The V end lost 1 base, the J end lost 7 bases, and 14 bases lay between the germline ends. Germline CDR1 reads SGHNT; CDR2 reads YENEEA. Here the CDR3 DNA reads TGTGCCAGCAGCTTAGGCGGGGCTGTGGGGAATGAGCAGTTCTTC. Amino acid sequence: CASSLGGAVGNEQFF.